Following are 3 T cell receptor beta chains from one sample sequenced in a study of blood T cell repertoires in COVID-19. Some clones are missing from TCRdb's copy, which holds only in-frame ones; the method was immunoSEQ multiplex PCR. The table includes 55,000 to 80,000 clones, over 60% detected once. The sequencing sample was made of peripheral blood. These TCRs come from a human donor in a cohort sampled during active COVID-19.

This chain uses TRBV30 with TRBJ1-1; 8 bases are a match to TRBD1. Germline V CDR1 and CDR2: GTSNPN, SVGIG (reference sequence). The CDR3 extends over 14 amino acids. With V trimmed by 4 bases and J by 5 bases, 9 bases remained unmatched. CDR3 sequence: CAWTHPTGGTEAFF. CDR3 nucleotide sequence: TGTGCCTGGACCCACCCCACAGGGGGAACTGAAGCTTTCTTT.

The chain is built from TRBV6-5 and TRBJ2-1; 8 bases agree with TRBD1. Germline values: CDR1 MNHEY, CDR2 SVGAGI. There are 13 residues in the CDR3. Unmatched junction bases numbered 6, after V lost 5 bases and J lost 9 bases. The CDR3 DNA reads as TGTGCCAGCAGTCCCCGGACAGGGACTGAGCAGTTCTTC. This sequence encodes CASSPRTGTEQFF.

Details on this clone: The junction differs from germline at one of its ends, possibly a read error. V gene TRBV7-7 combines with J gene TRBJ2-2; TRBD2 is a possible D gene (6 bases). The CDR3 has 16 amino acids. Germline V CDR1 and CDR2: SSHAT, FNYEAQ (reference sequence). The CDR3 DNA reads TGTGCTAGCATGGCGGGGTCCCCCTTTAACACCGGGGAGCTGTTTTTT. Encoded protein: CASMAGSPFNTGELFF.